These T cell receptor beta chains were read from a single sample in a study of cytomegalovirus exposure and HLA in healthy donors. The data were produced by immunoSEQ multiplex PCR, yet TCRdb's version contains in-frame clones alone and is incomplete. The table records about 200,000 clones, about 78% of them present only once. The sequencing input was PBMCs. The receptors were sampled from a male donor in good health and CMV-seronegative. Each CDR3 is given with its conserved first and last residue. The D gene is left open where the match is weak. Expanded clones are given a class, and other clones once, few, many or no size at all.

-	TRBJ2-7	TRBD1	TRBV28	TGTGCCAGCAGTGTACCAGGGGGCCCCTACGAGCAGTACTTC	CASSVPGGPYEQYF
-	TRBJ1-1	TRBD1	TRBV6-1	TGTGCCAGCAGTTCCCACAGGGGTGTCCCTGAAGCTTTCTTT	CASSSHRGVPEAFF
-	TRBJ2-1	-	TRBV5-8	TGTGCCAGCACCGACTGGGTTTACAATGAGCAGTTCTTC	CASTDWVYNEQFF
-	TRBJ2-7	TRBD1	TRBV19	TGTGCCAGCCCCGGGACAGGAGAATACGAGCAGTACTTC	CASPGTGEYEQYF
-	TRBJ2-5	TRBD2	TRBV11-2	TGTGCCAGCAGCATTCTAACTAGCGGGAGAGGGCCCCTACAAGAGACCCAGTACTTC	CASSILTSGRGPLQETQYF
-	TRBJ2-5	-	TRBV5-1	TGCGCCAGCAGCTTGGGGGGGCAAGAGGGGACCCAGTACTTC	CASSLGGQEGTQYF
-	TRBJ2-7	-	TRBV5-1	TGCGCCAGCAGCTTGGCCGCGGGGAGCTCCTACGAGCAGTACTTC	CASSLAAGSSYEQYF
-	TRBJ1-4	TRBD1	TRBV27	TGTGCCAGCAGCCGACAGGGGACAGGGAATGAAAAACTGTTTTTT	CASSRQGTGNEKLFF
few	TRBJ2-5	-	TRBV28	TGTGCCAGCTTAGGCACAGGCCGGACCCAGTACTTC	CASLGTGRTQYF
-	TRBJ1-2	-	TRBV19	TGTGCCAGTAGTATGCAAGGGGAAGGTGACTATGGCTACACCTTC	CASSMQGEGDYGYTF
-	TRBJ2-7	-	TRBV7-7	TGTGCCAGCAGCTTAAGGTGGGGGGAGACATACGAGCAGTACTTC	CASSLRWGETYEQYF
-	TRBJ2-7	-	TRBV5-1	TGCGCCAGCAGCTTGGACAGGGAGTACTACGAGCAGTACTTC	CASSLDREYYEQYF
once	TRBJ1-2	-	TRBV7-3	TGTGCCAGCAGCTCCTCGTCAGGGAATAACTATGGCTACACCTTC	CASSSSSGNNYGYTF
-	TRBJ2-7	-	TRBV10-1	TGCGCCAGCAGTGAGTCGACCCTGGGCCCGTCCTACGAGCAGTACTTC	CASSESTLGPSYEQYF
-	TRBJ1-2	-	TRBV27	TGTGCCAGCAGGACACCCCTAGAGGGCGGGACGGCTGGCTACACCTTC	CASRTPLEGGTAGYTF
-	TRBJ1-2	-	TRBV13	TGTGCCAGCAGCTCCTCTTCGAGCTATGGCTACACCTTC	CASSSSSSYGYTF
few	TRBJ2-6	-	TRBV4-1	TGCGCCAGCAGCAGGGAGGAAAGTCGTGGAGGGGCCAACGTCCTGACTTTC	CASSREESRGGANVLTF
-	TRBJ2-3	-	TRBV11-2	TGTGCCAGCAGCTTGAGGCCCTGGGGACTCCAAGATACGCAGTATTTT	CASSLRPWGLQDTQYF
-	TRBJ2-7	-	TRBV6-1	TGTGCCAGCAGTGAAAACCCCCGCGGCCTAGGGGGTCGCGAGCAGTACTTC	CASSENPRGLGGREQYF